The 32 T cell receptor beta chains reported below all come from one sample, sequenced in a study of T cell responses to AZD1222 COVID-19 vaccine. The assay was immunoSEQ multiplex PCR, and TCRdb's table has in-frame clones only and misses some. The repertoire consists of some 97,000 clones, with around 87% occurring once and the leading ten covering more than 3.5%. The source material was peripheral blood, sampled on day 0 of MenACWY control vaccination. The receptors shown here come from an adult in good health.

The CDR3 protein is CASSLREAGNSPLHF. CDR3 sequence (DNA): TGTGCCAGCAGCTTAAGGGAGGCGGGTAATTCACCCCTCCACTTT. The rearrangement uses TRBV7-9 and TRBJ1-6; no clear D. The CDR3 is 15 amino acids. Trimming stripped 2 bases from V and 6 bases from J, with 11 bases between. CDR1 is SEHNR and CDR2 is FQNEAQ in the germline V gene (reference sequence).

The V gene is TRBV3-1 (or the pseudogene TRBV3-2), the J gene TRBJ1-1; weak D call: TRBD1 (5 bases). Per the germline V gene, CDR1 is LGHDT and CDR2 is YNNKEL (reference sequence). CDR3 size: 13 residues. The V gene lost 1 base and the J gene lost 4 bases, with 7 bases spanning the gap. Here the CDR3 reads CASSQGGGTEAFF. In DNA form, the CDR3 reads TGTGCCAGCAGCCAAGGGGGGGGCACTGAAGCTTTCTTT.

A single count supports this clone. The rearrangement joins TRBV18 to TRBJ1-5, with TRBD1 as a possible D gene (6 bases). The CDR3 spans 16 residues. Trimming left V 2 bases short and J 5 bases short, with 16 bases between. CDR1 and CDR2 (germline): KGHSH, LQKENI. CDR3 nucleotides: TGTGCCAGCTCACCAGAGCTGACAGGTCAGGATCAGCCCCAGCATTTT. Protein product: CASSPELTGQDQPQHF.

The chain is built from TRBV5-1 and TRBJ2-5; D gene ambiguous. Germline-derived CDR1 and CDR2 are SGHRS and YFSETQ. The CDR3 covers 13 residues. V was shortened by 1 base and J by 5 bases, with 9 bases between the two germline ends. The CDR3 sequence is CASSLQADETQYF. In nucleotides, the CDR3 is TGCGCCAGCAGCTTGCAAGCAGATGAGACCCAGTACTTC.

The chain has TRBV11-2 and TRBJ1-2, with a tentative D call TRBD1 (5 bases). V shed 5 bases and J shed 8 bases, with 15 bases lying between them. CDR3 size: 13 residues. Germline CDR1 SGHAT, CDR2 FQNNGV. This CDR3 is CASSRGTFYGYTF. CDR3 bases: TGTGCCAGCAGCCGCGGGACCTTTTACGGCTACACCTTC.

This clone has only one observation. The V gene is TRBV28, the J gene TRBJ1-2; 7 bases align to TRBD1. V shed 4 bases and J 3 bases; nucleotides not matched to a gene: 5. CDR3 length: 14 amino acids. In germline, CDR1 is MDHEN, CDR2 SYDVKM. The CDR3 DNA is TGTGCCAGCAGTTATGGGGACAGTTACTATGGCTACACCTTC. It encodes CASSYGDSYYGYTF.

The CDR3 DNA follows: TGCAGCGTTGAATGGAGCCTAAACACTGAAGCTTTCTTT. This encodes CSVEWSLNTEAFF. The chain employs TRBV29-1 and TRBJ1-1; D ambiguous. The CDR3 has 13 residues. CDR1 is SQVTM, CDR2 ANQGSEA, per germline. V was pared by 2 bases and J by 2 bases, with 9 bases between.

The chain couples TRBV7-2 to TRBJ1-1; D gene unclear. Germline-derived CDR1 and CDR2 are SGHTA and FQGNSA. Trimming removed 3 bases from V and 0 bases from J, with 5 bases in between. This CDR3 spans 13 amino acids. In DNA, the CDR3 is TGTGCCAGCAGCTTCTCCTTGAACACTGAAGCTTTCTTT. Protein: CASSFSLNTEAFF.

The chain combines TRBV24-1 with TRBJ2-1; TRBD1 matches 12 bases. V was pared by 5 bases and J by 10 bases, with 8 bases of the junction left unmatched. CDR1 and CDR2 from the germline V gene are KGHDR and SFDVKD. The CDR3 consists of 15 residues. The CDR3 DNA reads as TGTGCCACCAGTGCCCCGGGACAGGGGGCAGGGGAGCAGTTCTTC. Translating it yields CATSAPGQGAGEQFF.

The chain joins TRBV21-1 to TRBJ1-6; the table names TRBD1, a call not compared with the DNA. TRBV21-1 is noted as a pseudogene. The CDR3 extends over 14 amino acids. CDR3 sequence reads: CASSKDRGNSPLHF. DNA of the CDR3: TGTGCCAGCAGCAAAGACAGGGGGAATTCACCCCTCCACTTT.

The V call is TRBV28, the J call TRBJ1-2; D unresolved. Germline V gene lookup returns CDR1 MDHEN and CDR2 SYDVKM. This CDR3 comprises 15 residues. The V end was cut by 7 bases, the J end by 9 bases, with 24 bases between. This chain's CDR3 is CASTEDIGFRKSYTF. The CDR3 bases are TGTGCCAGCACCGAGGATATTGGCTTTAGGAAGAGCTACACCTTC.

CDR3 loop: CASRVGSTDTQYF. The CDR3, as DNA: TGCGCCAGCAGGGTAGGGAGCACAGATACGCAGTATTTT. The J gene is TRBJ2-3, the V gene TRBV5-1; D unresolved. The germline CDR1 and CDR2 sequences are SGHRS and YFSETQ. V was clipped by 5 bases and J by 0 bases, with 7 bases between them. The CDR3 length is 13 residues.

The chain recombines TRBV4-3 with TRBJ2-3, with 11 bases lining up with TRBD1. Unmatched junction bases numbered 3, after V lost 2 bases and J lost 2 bases. This CDR3 contains 16 residues. The germline CDR1 and CDR2 sequences are LGHNA and YSLEER. Here the CDR3 reads CASSQRTGGDTDTQYF. CDR3 sequence (DNA): TGCGCCAGCAGCCAACGGACAGGGGGCGACACAGATACGCAGTATTTT.

The chain employs TRBV27 and TRBJ2-1, with 12 bases aligning to TRBD2. J was trimmed by 4 bases and V by 2 bases; bases with no gene match: 3. The CDR3 loop spans 16 amino acids. The germline V gene encodes CDR1 MNHEY and CDR2 SMNVEV (reference sequence). The DNA of the CDR3 is TGTGCCAGCAGTTTAAAGACTAGCGGGAGTTACAATGAGCAGTTCTTC. This translates into CASSLKTSGSYNEQFF.

In regard to this clone: Other DNA variants within this sample encode the same CDR3. V and J are TRBV5-1 and TRBJ1-4, with D possibly TRBD1 on 6 matching bases. The CDR3 has 14 amino acids. Germline CDR1 SGHRS, CDR2 YFSETQ. V lost 0 bases, J lost 8 bases, and 11 bases lay in between. CDR3 amino acids: CASSLGQGSEKLFF. DNA of the CDR3: TGCGCCAGCAGCTTGGGGCAGGGGAGCGAAAAACTGTTTTTT.

This chain links TRBV5-1 with TRBJ2-5, with 9 bases fitting TRBD1. The trim removed 4 bases at V and 3 bases at J, leaving 7 bases unmatched. Germline CDR1 SGHRS, CDR2 YFSETQ. The CDR3 has 15 amino acids. The CDR3 spells CASSPTRTGEETQYF. CDR3 nucleotide sequence: TGCGCCAGCAGCCCCACCCGGACAGGGGAAGAGACCCAGTACTTC. Full variable domain (rest looked up from reference TRBV5-1 and TRBJ2-5): KAGVTQTPRYLIKTRGQQVTLSCSPISGHRSVSWYQQTPGQGLQFLFEYFSETQRNKGNFPGRFSGRQFSNSRSEMNVSTLELGDSALYLCASSPTRTGEETQYFGPGTRLLVL.

The CDR3 here is CASSTNRGTEQYF. CDR3 DNA: TGTGCCAGTAGTACCAACAGGGGGACCGAGCAGTACTTC. The chain employs TRBV19 and TRBJ2-7, with 8 nucleotides matching TRBD1. V was clipped by 4 bases and J by 6 bases; unmatched bases: 5. This CDR3 region has 13 residues. The germline V gene encodes CDR1 LNHDA and CDR2 SQIVND (reference sequence).

The sample holds a few counts of this clone. V is TRBV7-9 and J is TRBJ2-3; perhaps TRBD1 as D (5 bases). Germline CDR1 is SEHNR and CDR2 is FQNEAQ (reference sequence). The CDR3 length is 15 residues. Trimming shortened V by 3 bases and J by 2 bases, and 12 bases separated the two germline ends. CDR3 protein: CASSFQGLATDTQYF. CDR3 coding DNA: TGTGCCAGCAGCTTCCAGGGTCTGGCCACAGATACGCAGTATTTT.

The V gene is TRBV10-3, the J gene TRBJ1-2, with D perhaps matching TRBD1 (5 bases). The CDR3 has 12 amino acids. Germline V gene data show CDR1 as ENHRY and CDR2 as SYGVKD. Between the trimmed V and J ends, which lost 5 bases and 4 bases, there was a span of 8 bases. The chain's CDR3 is CAISPDSYGYTF. CDR3 nucleotide sequence: TGTGCCATCAGTCCAGACAGCTATGGCTACACCTTC.

The DNA for the CDR3 is TGCGCCAGCAGCCAAGAACTAGCGGGAGTTCTTGGAGAGCAGTACTTC. Translation gives CASSQELAGVLGEQYF. The gene calls are TRBV4-3 and TRBJ2-7; 11 bases align to TRBD2. Germline values: CDR1 LGHNA, CDR2 YSLEER. The CDR3 consists of 16 residues. With V trimmed by 0 bases and J by 7 bases, 8 bases remained unmatched.

The V gene is TRBV4-1, the J gene TRBJ2-1, with TRBD2 as a possible D gene (6 bases). Deletions cut 2 bases from V and 5 bases from J, with 10 bases between. The CDR3 length is 14 residues. Germline-derived CDR1 and CDR2 are MGHRA and YSYEKL. The CDR3 DNA reads TGCGCCAGCAGCCAACCGGGAGCCCACAATGAGCAGTTCTTC. The encoded protein is CASSQPGAHNEQFF.

This chain links TRBV4-2 with TRBJ2-3; 8 bases map to TRBD2. The germline gives CDR1 LGHNA, CDR2 YNFKEQ. Trimming took 2 bases from V and 4 from J; bases not matched to a gene: 5. CDR3 size: 15 residues. CDR3 protein: CASSQLAGGSDTQYF. In nucleotides, the CDR3 is TGTGCCAGCAGCCAACTAGCGGGCGGCTCAGATACGCAGTATTTT.

The CDR3 protein is CAISESGAGGPGELFF. The CDR3 bases are TGTGCCATCAGTGAGTCCGGAGCGGGAGGCCCCGGGGAGCTGTTTTTT. The chain has TRBV10-3 and TRBJ2-2, with 9 positions matching TRBD2. Germline V gene data show CDR1 as ENHRY and CDR2 as SYGVKD. The CDR3 covers 16 residues. V lost 0 bases, J lost 6 bases, and 5 bases stayed unmatched.

The gene calls are TRBV2 and TRBJ1-4; D perhaps matches TRBD1 (5 bases). The V end lost 5 bases, the J end lost 0 bases, and 13 bases lay between the germline ends. CDR3 length: 16 residues. Looked up from germline, CDR1 is SNHLY and CDR2 is FYNNEI. CDR3 sequence (DNA): TGTGCCAGCAGTCTCCGACAGCCGTCAACTAATGAAAAACTGTTTTTT. Translated: CASSLRQPSTNEKLFF.

V usage is TRBV5-5 and J usage is TRBJ1-2; no clear D. V lost 2 bases, J lost 4 bases, and 9 bases lay in between. The CDR3 is 13 residues long. Germline-derived CDR1 and CDR2 are SGHKS and YYEKEE (reference sequence). This CDR3 is CASSFTEGYGYTF. CDR3 DNA: TGTGCCAGCAGCTTCACAGAGGGCTATGGCTACACCTTC.

V usage is TRBV12-3 or TRBV12-4 and J usage is TRBJ1-4, with D hard to call. The ends were cut back, 6 bases at V and 8 bases at J, with 10 bases in the middle. The CDR3 runs 12 residues. CDR3 residues: CASSLGGEKLFF. DNA for the CDR3: TGTGCCAGCAGCCTTGGCGGGGAAAAACTGTTTTTT.

The chain couples TRBV5-5 to TRBJ2-5; D tentatively fits TRBD1 or TRBD2 (6 bases each). Trimming left V 0 bases short and J 4 bases short, with 7 bases between. From germline, CDR1 is SGHKS and CDR2 YYEKEE (reference sequence). The CDR3 contains 13 residues. The CDR3 DNA reads as TGTGCCAGCAGCTTGGCGGGGGCAGAGACCCAGTACTTC. It translates to CASSLAGAETQYF.

This chain uses TRBV10-1 with TRBJ2-7; the D is unclear. V was cut by 6 bases and J by 3 bases, with 6 bases left in between. There are 11 residues in the CDR3. The V gene's germline CDR1 is WNHNN and CDR2 SYGVQD (reference sequence). CDR3 nucleotide sequence: TGCGCCAGCAGGTTGCACTACGAGCAGTACTTC. This encodes CASRLHYEQYF.

The rearrangement uses TRBV18 and TRBJ2-7; TRBD1 matches at 10 bases. Germline V lookup: CDR1 KGHSH, CDR2 LQKENI. V dropped 6 bases and J dropped 7; count of bases not matched to a gene: 12. This CDR3 contains 15 residues. The CDR3 DNA follows: TGTGCCAGCTCCTATTCGGGACAGGGGCCCGGGGAGCAGTACTTC. Translating gives CASSYSGQGPGEQYF.

The rearrangement joins TRBV10-3 to TRBJ2-7, with 8 bases identical to TRBD1. The CDR3 is 16 amino acids. The V segment lost 5 bases and the J segment 5 bases; nucleotides outside the gene matches: 14. Germline CDR1 ENHRY, CDR2 SYGVKD. The CDR3 here is CAISPPAGQGVNEQYF. Written as DNA, the CDR3 is TGTGCCATCAGTCCCCCAGCCGGACAGGGAGTCAACGAGCAGTACTTC.

This chain connects TRBV7-9 to TRBJ1-5; D not certain. The germline CDR1 and CDR2 sequences are SEHNR and FQNEAQ (reference sequence). The V end was cut by 5 bases, the J end by 8 bases, with 13 bases between. This CDR3 is 13 amino acids long. The CDR3 is CASSPSGGEPQHF. The CDR3 region has the DNA TGTGCCAGCAGCCCAAGTGGCGGCGAGCCCCAGCATTTT.

The V gene is TRBV19, the J gene TRBJ1-6, with D possibly matching TRBD1 (5 bases). This CDR3 has 16 residues. V lost 7 bases and J 5 bases, leaving 18 bases between the germline ends. Germline CDR1 and CDR2: LNHDA and SQIVND (reference sequence). CDR3 nucleotide sequence: TGTGCCAGTACCGAGGGAAGGGGAACACATAATTCACCCCTCCACTTT. Encoded protein: CASTEGRGTHNSPLHF.